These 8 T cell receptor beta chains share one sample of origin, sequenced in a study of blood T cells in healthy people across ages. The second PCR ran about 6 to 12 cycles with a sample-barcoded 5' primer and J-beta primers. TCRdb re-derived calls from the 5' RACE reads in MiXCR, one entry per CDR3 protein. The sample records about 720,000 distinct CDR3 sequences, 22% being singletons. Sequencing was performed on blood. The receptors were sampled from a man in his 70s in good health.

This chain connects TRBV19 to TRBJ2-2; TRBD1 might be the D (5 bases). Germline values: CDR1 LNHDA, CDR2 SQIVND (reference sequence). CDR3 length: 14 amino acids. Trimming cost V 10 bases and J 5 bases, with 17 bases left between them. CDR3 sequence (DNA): TGTGCCACCAGACAGACTGCCCCAACCGGGGAGCTGTTTTTT. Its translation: CATRQTAPTGELFF. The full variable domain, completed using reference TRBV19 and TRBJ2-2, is DGGITQSPKYLFRKEGQNVTLSCEQNLNHDAMYWYRQDPGQGLRLIYYSQIVNDFQKGDIAEGYSVSREKKESFPLTVTSAQKNPTAFYLCATRQTAPTGELFFGEGSRLTVL.

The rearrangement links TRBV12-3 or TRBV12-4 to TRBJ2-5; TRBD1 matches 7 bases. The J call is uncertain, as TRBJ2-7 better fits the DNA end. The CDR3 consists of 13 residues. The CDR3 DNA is TGTGCCAGCAACTACCGACAGGGAAGCGAGCAGTACTTC. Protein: CASNYRQGSEQYF.

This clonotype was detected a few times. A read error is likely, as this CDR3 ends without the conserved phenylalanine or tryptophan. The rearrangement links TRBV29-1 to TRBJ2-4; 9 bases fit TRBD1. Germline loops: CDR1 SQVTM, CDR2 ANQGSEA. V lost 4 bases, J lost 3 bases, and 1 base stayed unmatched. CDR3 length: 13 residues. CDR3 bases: TGCAGCGTTGTGGACAGGGGCAAAAACATTCAGTACCTC. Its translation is CSVVDRGKNIQYL.

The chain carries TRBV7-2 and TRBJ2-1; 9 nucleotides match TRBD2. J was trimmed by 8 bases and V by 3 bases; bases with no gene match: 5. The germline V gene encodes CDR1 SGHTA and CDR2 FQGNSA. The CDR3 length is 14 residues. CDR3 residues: CASSFSGRFDEQFF. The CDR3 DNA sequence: TGTGCCAGCAGCTTTAGCGGGAGATTCGATGAGCAGTTCTTC.

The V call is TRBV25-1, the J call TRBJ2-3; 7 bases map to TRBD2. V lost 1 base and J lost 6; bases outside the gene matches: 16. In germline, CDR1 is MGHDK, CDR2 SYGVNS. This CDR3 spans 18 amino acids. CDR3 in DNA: TGTGCCAGCAGTGAATGGGGAGGGATGACTAACCGCTACGATACGCAGTATTTT. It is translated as CASSEWGGMTNRYDTQYF.

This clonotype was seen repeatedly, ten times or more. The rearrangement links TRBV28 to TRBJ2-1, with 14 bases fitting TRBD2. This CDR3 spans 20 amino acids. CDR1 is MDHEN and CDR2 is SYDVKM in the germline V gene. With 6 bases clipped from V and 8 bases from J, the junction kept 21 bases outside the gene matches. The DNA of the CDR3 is TGTGCCAGCAGGAAACCAGGACTAGCGGGGGGCACTGGTTTCTTCCATGAGCAGTTCTTC. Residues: CASRKPGLAGGTGFFHEQFF. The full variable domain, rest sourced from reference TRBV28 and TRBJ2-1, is DVKVTQSSRYLVKRTGEKVFLECVQDMDHENMFWYRQDPGLGLRLIYFSYDVKMKEKGDIPEGYSVSREKKERFSLILESASTNQTSMYLCASRKPGLAGGTGFFHEQFFGPGTRLTVL.

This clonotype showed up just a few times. For the CDR3, the DNA is TGTGCCAGCTCGCCAGGGGGGCACGAGCAGTACTTC. It is translated as CASSPGGHEQYF. The chain couples TRBV18 to TRBJ2-7; a weak D match, TRBD1 (7 bases). Germline V gene lookup returns CDR1 KGHSH and CDR2 LQKENI. V was cut by 6 bases and J by 5 bases, with 11 bases left in between. This CDR3 spans 12 amino acids. Complete variable domain (other parts from reference TRBV18 and TRBJ2-7): NAGVMQNPRHLVRRRGQEARLRCSPMKGHSHVYWYRQLPEEGLKFMVYLQKENIIDESGMPKERFSAEFPKEGPSILRIQQVVRGDSAAYFCASSPGGHEQYFGPGTRLTVT.

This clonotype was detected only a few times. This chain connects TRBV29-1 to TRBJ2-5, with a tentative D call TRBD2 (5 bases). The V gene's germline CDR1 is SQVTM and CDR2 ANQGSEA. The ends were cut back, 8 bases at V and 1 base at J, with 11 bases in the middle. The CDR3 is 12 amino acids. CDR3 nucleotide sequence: TGCAGCCACGCGGGCAGCCAAGAGACCCAGTACTTC. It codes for CSHAGSQETQYF. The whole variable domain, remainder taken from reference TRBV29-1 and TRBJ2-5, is SAVISQKPSRDICQRGTSLTIQCQVDSQVTMMFWYRQQPGQSLTLIATANQGSEATYESGFVIDKFPISRPNLTFSTLTVSNMSPEDSSIYLCSHAGSQETQYFGPGTRLLVL.